Below, 17 T cell receptor beta chains from the same sample are listed, as sequenced in a study of T-cell reconstitution after alpha-beta-depleted transplantation in children. Molecular barcoding with unique molecular identifiers was used for the TCRbeta library. TCRdb fed the PCR reads into MiXCR, producing one record per CDR3 protein. The sample yields about 980,000 distinct CDR3 sequences, about 31% seen once. The specimen comprised PBMCs, mostly from graft donor cells, sampled 360 days after TCRalphabeta/CD19-depleted stem cell transplant. The receptors originated from a boy in the first two years of life who had a stem cell transplant for SCID, so the T cells may come from the graft donor.

This chain uses TRBV24-1 with TRBJ2-3; 10 bases agree with TRBD1. Germline lookup yields CDR1 KGHDR and CDR2 SFDVKD. The CDR3 covers 17 residues. V shed 4 bases, J shed 1 base, and the junction held 7 bases outside the gene matches. The CDR3 region has the DNA TGTGCCACCAGTGACCCGACAGGGGGCGGAGGCACAGATACGCAGTATTTT. It is translated as CATSDPTGGGGTDTQYF.

This clonotype was counted between two and nine times. V gene TRBV5-1 combines with J gene TRBJ2-3; D gene unclear. Trimming left V 6 bases short and J 2 bases short, with 10 bases between. CDR3 size: 13 residues. Looked up from germline, CDR1 is SGHRS and CDR2 is YFSETQ. CDR3 sequence: CASNLGFTDTQYF. DNA of the CDR3: TGCGCCAGCAACCTAGGATTCACAGATACGCAGTATTTT.

This chain joins TRBV9 and TRBJ2-1; no clear D gene. The germline V gene has CDR1 SGDLS and CDR2 YYNGEE. Trimming removed 3 bases from V and 9 bases from J, with 13 bases in between. The CDR3 runs 13 residues. As DNA, the CDR3 is TGTGCCAGCAGCGCCTCTGGGATAGGTGAGCAGTTCTTC. Its protein product is CASSASGIGEQFF.

This clonotype was detected a few times. The rearrangement joins TRBV21-1 to TRBJ1-2; no DNA check was done on the table's D call, TRBD1. TRBV21-1 is classified as a pseudogene. The CDR3 runs to 14 residues. DNA of the CDR3: TGTGCCAGCTTCGGGACAGAGACGAACTATGGCTACACCTTC. Protein sequence: CASFGTETNYGYTF.

The table lists this clonotype with a few counts. The chain joins TRBV20-1 to TRBJ2-3; 9 positions agree with TRBD2. The CDR3 contains 16 residues. Trimming cost V 4 bases and J 1 base; bases outside gene matches: 9. The germline V gene encodes CDR1 DFQATT and CDR2 SNEGSKA (reference sequence). In DNA form, the CDR3 reads TGCAGTGCTACCCCGGGCCGACTAGCGGGCACAGATACGCAGTATTTT. This sequence encodes CSATPGRLAGTDTQYF.

This clonotype was detected a few times. CDR3 loop: CSAYPSEVAYEQYF. Here the CDR3 DNA reads TGCAGTGCTTACCCGAGCGAGGTTGCCTACGAGCAGTACTTC. The chain recombines TRBV20-1 with TRBJ2-7; no clear D gene. V was clipped by 5 bases and J by 2 bases, with 16 bases between them. The length of the CDR3 is 14 residues. The germline CDR1 and CDR2 sequences are DFQATT and SNEGSKA (reference sequence).

V gene TRBV7-6 combines with J gene TRBJ2-7, with 7 nucleotides matching TRBD1. Per germline, CDR1 SGHVS and CDR2 FNYEAQ. Losses at the gene ends were 7 bases for V and 4 bases for J; bases not matched to a gene: 10. CDR3 length equals 14 residues. The CDR3 sequence is CASTNPRQGYEQYF. CDR3 DNA: TGTGCCAGCACCAACCCTAGACAGGGATACGAGCAGTACTTC.

The rearrangement joins TRBV18 to TRBJ2-7; tentative D call: TRBD2 (5 bases). The CDR3 spans 15 residues. Trimming cost V 3 bases and J 3 bases, with 15 bases left between them. Germline loops: CDR1 KGHSH, CDR2 LQKENI. The CDR3 nucleotides read TGTGCCAGCTCACCGGGAGTGGAGCGACTCTACGAGCAGTACTTC. It specifies CASSPGVERLYEQYF.

The rearrangement links TRBV29-1 to TRBJ2-3; D is ambiguous. V was clipped by 8 bases and J by 5 bases, with 11 bases between them. The CDR3 covers 11 residues. The germline CDR1 and CDR2 sequences are SQVTM and ANQGSEA. In DNA form, the CDR3 reads TGCAGCCCCCGGCTGGGAGATACGCAGTATTTT. Its translation: CSPRLGDTQYF.

This clonotype appeared a few times. The genes are TRBV7-9 and TRBJ2-7; D is ambiguous. CDR1 and CDR2 (germline): SEHNR, FQNEAQ (reference sequence). This CDR3 region has 15 residues. The V end was cut by 0 bases, the J end by 2 bases, with 11 bases between. The CDR3 DNA follows: TGTGCCAGCAGCTTAGCGTCCTTGGGCCCCTACGAGCAGTACTTC. Its translation is CASSLASLGPYEQYF.

This chain links TRBV20-1 with TRBJ2-5; unclear D gene. Per germline, CDR1 DFQATT and CDR2 SNEGSKA (reference sequence). The CDR3 sequence is 15 residues long. V was cut by 3 bases and J by 5 bases, with 19 bases left in between. The CDR3 nucleotides are TGCAGTGCTAGCTCCAGTCGGCTAAAGTGGGAGACCCAGTACTTC. It codes for CSASSSRLKWETQYF.

The chain uses TRBV20-1 and TRBJ2-1; 8 nucleotides agree with TRBD2. V shed 3 bases and J 7 bases; nucleotides not matched to a gene: 5. The germline CDR1 and CDR2 sequences are DFQATT and SNEGSKA (reference sequence). The CDR3 sequence is 13 residues long. The CDR3 loop is CSASSAGGNEQFF. CDR3 DNA: TGCAGTGCTAGCTCCGCGGGGGGAAATGAGCAGTTCTTC.

In its sample, this clonotype was seen a few times. The V gene is TRBV20-1, the J gene TRBJ2-3, with 9 bases lining up with TRBD2. The germline V gene has CDR1 DFQATT and CDR2 SNEGSKA (reference sequence). The CDR3 extends over 14 amino acids. V gave up 5 bases and J gave up 2 bases; unmatched junction bases: 5. DNA for the CDR3: TGCAGTGCTCATTTAGCGGGGGTCACAGATACGCAGTATTTT. This translates into CSAHLAGVTDTQYF.

This clonotype was recorded a few times. The chain combines TRBV4-2 with TRBJ1-1; D gene uncertain. In germline, CDR1 is LGHNA, CDR2 YNFKEQ. The CDR3 has 14 residues. V was clipped by 2 bases and J by 1 base, with 8 bases between them. The CDR3 here is CASSQKLGNTEAFF. DNA for the CDR3: TGTGCCAGCAGCCAAAAACTGGGGAACACTGAAGCTTTCTTT.

The rearrangement joins TRBV12-3 or TRBV12-4 to TRBJ1-1; D not resolved. This CDR3 region has 14 residues. Trimming took off 0 bases at V and 1 base at J, with 6 bases between the two ends. This CDR3 is CASSLARSNTEAFF. CDR3 in DNA: TGTGCCAGCAGTTTAGCTAGGTCGAACACTGAAGCTTTCTTT.

The V and J genes are TRBV3-1 and TRBJ1-6; D is unresolved. The CDR3 contains 11 residues. CDR1 is LGHDT, CDR2 YNNKEL, per germline (reference sequence). Trimming cost V 7 bases and J 12 bases, with 10 bases left between them. CDR3 DNA sequence: TGTGCCAGCACCTTAGGCGGACCCCTCCACTTT. This encodes CASTLGGPLHF.

The chain has TRBV20-1 and TRBJ2-1; D remains ambiguous. The CDR3 runs to 11 residues. V lost 5 bases and J lost 8, with 10 bases in between. Germline CDR1 is DFQATT and CDR2 is SNEGSKA (reference sequence). In DNA, the CDR3 is TGCAGTGCTTCCCTGTGGGATGAGCAGTTCTTC. Translated: CSASLWDEQFF.